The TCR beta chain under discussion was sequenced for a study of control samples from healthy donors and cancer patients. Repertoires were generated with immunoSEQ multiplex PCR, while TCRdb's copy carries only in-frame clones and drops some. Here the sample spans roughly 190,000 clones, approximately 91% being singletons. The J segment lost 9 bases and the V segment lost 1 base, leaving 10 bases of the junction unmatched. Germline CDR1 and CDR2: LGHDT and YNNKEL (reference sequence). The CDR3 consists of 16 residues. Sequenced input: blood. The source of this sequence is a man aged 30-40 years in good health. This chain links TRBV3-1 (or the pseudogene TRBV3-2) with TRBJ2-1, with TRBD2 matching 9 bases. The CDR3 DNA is TGTGCCAGCAGCCAAGGATTAGCGGGGGCCAGGGGTGAGCAGTTCTTC. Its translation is CASSQGLAGARGEQFF.